The clone carrying this T cell receptor beta chain was counted a few times. These data belong to a study of blood T cells in healthy people across ages. It was with a sample-barcoded 5' primer and a J-beta primer mix that a second PCR of roughly 7 to 12 cycles was run. Unique molecular identifiers of 12 random nucleotides labeled each cDNA. Each CDR3 protein is one row after TCRdb ran MiXCR on the 5' RACE reads. This sample has fewer than 600,000 distinct CDR3 sequences, with about 27% found just once. In germline, CDR1 is MDHEN, CDR2 SYDVKM. The CDR3 runs to 15 residues. The V end lost 2 bases, the J end lost 4 bases, and 14 bases lay between the germline ends. These data were likewise used in another study, on T cells of mothers and their children. That study reports: Material was donated by three healthy Caucasian mothers and their six children.

Sequenced: blood. The chain links TRBV28 to TRBJ2-5; D is uncertain. This sequence was found in a boy under 10 years old in good health. Here the CDR3 reads CASSLPRQVTETQYF. CDR3 nucleotides: TGTGCCAGCAGTTTACCCCGGCAGGTGACAGAGACCCAGTACTTC.